This T cell receptor (beta chain) was sequenced during a study of shared clonotypes between healthy human individuals. Study results and limitations: Around 5% was the fraction of naive CD4 clonotypes found shared across several donors. Even with large depth, rarefaction showed that sorted-subset sequencing was incomplete.

This CDR3 is 14 amino acids long. Losses at the gene ends were 6 bases for V and 4 bases for J; bases not matched to a gene: 10. Germline CDR1 GTSNPN, CDR2 SVGIG (reference sequence). The assay was carried out at the deep level. Profiling relied on immunoSEQ multiplex PCR, and the TCRdb table lists in-frame clones only, not all of them. The sample records 1,400,000 or so clones, 98% to 99% being singletons. In regard to this clone: Antigen: not known.

This sequence originates from a man under 40 in good health. The rearrangement uses TRBV30 and TRBJ2-3; 7 bases map to TRBD2. The sequenced material came from naive CD4+ T cells sorted from blood. The sample's subset: CD45RA+ positively selected. The CDR3 bases are TGTGCCTGCCTGACTAGCATTAGGGCAGATACGCAGTATTTT. The encoded protein is CACLTSIRADTQYF.